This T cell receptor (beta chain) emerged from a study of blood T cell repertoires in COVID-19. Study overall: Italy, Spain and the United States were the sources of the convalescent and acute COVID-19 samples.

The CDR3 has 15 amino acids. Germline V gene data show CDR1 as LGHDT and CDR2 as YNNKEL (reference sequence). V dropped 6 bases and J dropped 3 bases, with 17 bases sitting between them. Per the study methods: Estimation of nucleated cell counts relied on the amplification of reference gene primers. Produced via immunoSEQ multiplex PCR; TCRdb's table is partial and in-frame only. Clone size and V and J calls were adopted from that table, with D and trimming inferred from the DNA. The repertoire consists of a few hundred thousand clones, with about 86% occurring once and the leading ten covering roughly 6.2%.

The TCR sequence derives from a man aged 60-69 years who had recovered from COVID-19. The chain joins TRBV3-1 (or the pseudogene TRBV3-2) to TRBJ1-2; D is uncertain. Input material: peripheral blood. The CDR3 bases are TGTGCCAGCAGGACCGTCGCGGGTGGGGACTATGGCTACACCTTC. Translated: CASRTVAGGDYGYTF.